What follows are 20 T cell receptor beta chains derived from one specimen sequenced in a study of T cell repertoires and HLA-DP antigens. Clones were read by immunoSEQ multiplex PCR, and TCRdb kept only the in-frame ones, dropping some. The data contain 90,000 to 130,000 clones, 92% of them seen just once; the ten biggest clones take up around 0.3%. Antigens for these TCRs are unknown. The source material was CD4+ T cells from PBMCs. All receptors come from a woman between 18 and 29 years old in good health and CMV-seronegative.

The CDR3 loop reads CASAGTPSYEQYV. The CDR3 bases are TGTGCCAGCGCCGGGACGCCCTCCTACGAGCAGTACGTC. The V gene is TRBV28, the J gene TRBJ2-7; D is tentatively TRBD1 or TRBD2 (5 bases each). This CDR3 region has 13 residues. V was pared by 8 bases and J by 0 bases, with 11 bases between. Per the germline V gene, CDR1 is MDHEN and CDR2 is SYDVKM.

The CDR3 loop reads CASNRGPNTGELFF. CDR3 nucleotide sequence: TGTGCCAGCAACAGGGGGCCTAACACCGGGGAGCTGTTTTTT. The chain joins TRBV19 to TRBJ2-2; 9 nucleotides agree with TRBD1. CDR1 LNHDA and CDR2 SQIVND come from the germline V gene (reference sequence). V lost 9 bases to trimming and J lost 2 bases; unmatched junction nucleotides: 4. The CDR3 length is 14 residues.

This clone occurred once. The chain has TRBV7-2 and TRBJ2-5; maybe TRBD1 (5 bases). Germline V lookup: CDR1 SGHTA, CDR2 FQGNSA. V lost 1 base and J lost 5, with 11 bases in between. This CDR3 contains 14 residues. Here the CDR3 DNA reads TGTGCCAGCAGCTTAGGCAGGGCGATCGAGACCCAGTACTTC. Amino acid sequence: CASSLGRAIETQYF.

V and J are TRBV6-5 and TRBJ1-1; D call uncertain. The V end lost 5 bases, the J end lost 3 bases, and 13 bases lay between the germline ends. This CDR3 is built from 14 residues. Germline CDR1 is MNHEY and CDR2 is SVGAGI. The CDR3 spells CASSDDGRYTEAFF. In nucleotides, the CDR3 is TGTGCCAGCAGTGACGACGGACGGTACACTGAAGCTTTCTTT.

The V and J genes are TRBV27 and TRBJ2-3; no clear D. The CDR3 spans 13 residues. Germline V gene data show CDR1 as MNHEY and CDR2 as SMNVEV (reference sequence). Trimming shortened V by 5 bases and J by 0 bases, and 6 bases separated the two germline ends. The CDR3 protein is CASSRASTDTQYF. The CDR3 DNA reads as TGTGCCAGCAGTCGGGCTAGCACAGATACGCAGTATTTT.

V is TRBV7-9 and J is TRBJ1-4, with TRBD1 as a possible D gene (5 bases). The CDR3 runs to 15 residues. Between the trimmed V and J ends, which lost 1 base and 7 bases, there was a span of 13 bases. From germline, CDR1 is SEHNR and CDR2 FQNEAQ (reference sequence). This CDR3 reads CASSLDRGYGEKLFF. CDR3 nucleotide sequence: TGTGCCAGCAGCTTAGATCGGGGCTACGGTGAAAAACTGTTTTTT. The variable domain in full, completed from reference TRBV7-9 and TRBJ1-4, reads DTGVSQNPRHKITKRGQNVTFRCDPISEHNRLYWYRQTLGQGPEFLTYFQNEAQLEKSRLLSDRFSAERPKGSFSTLEIQRTEQGDSAMYLCASSLDRGYGEKLFFGSGTQLSVL.

This rearrangement joins TRBV7-9 to TRBJ1-1; no reliable D call. CDR3 length equals 14 residues. V was clipped by 1 base and J by 3 bases, with 9 bases between them. From germline, CDR1 is SEHNR and CDR2 FQNEAQ (reference sequence). CDR3 residues: CASSLVQADTEAFF. The DNA for the CDR3 is TGTGCCAGCAGCTTAGTTCAGGCAGACACTGAAGCTTTCTTT.

The CDR3 sequence: CASSFRLADPYEQYV. As DNA, the CDR3 is TGTGCCAGCAGCTTCCGACTAGCGGACCCCTACGAGCAGTACGTC. J is TRBJ2-7 and V is TRBV11-2; 9 nucleotides agree with TRBD2. V shed 3 bases and J 2 bases; nucleotides not matched to a gene: 5. This CDR3 comprises 15 residues. Germline V gene sequence: CDR1 SGHAT, CDR2 FQNNGV.

This rearrangement joins TRBV18 to TRBJ1-4; TRBD1 is a possible D gene (6 bases). V dropped 3 bases and J dropped 3 bases, with 8 bases sitting between them. From germline, CDR1 is KGHSH and CDR2 LQKENI. The CDR3 has 14 amino acids. The CDR3 nucleotides read TGTGCCAGCTCACCGGCAGGGGCTAATGAAAAACTGTTTTTT. This gives the protein CASSPAGANEKLFF.

This clone was seen more than once but under ten times. This chain connects TRBV11-1 to TRBJ2-1; TRBD1 matches at 12 bases. Germline loops: CDR1 SGHAT, CDR2 FQDESV (reference sequence). This CDR3 has 15 residues. V gave up 7 bases and J gave up 5 bases; unmatched junction bases: 6. The CDR3 nucleotides are TGTGCCAGCAACAACCGGGACAGGGGGCACAATGAGCAGTTCTTC. This codes for CASNNRDRGHNEQFF.

The chain couples TRBV27 to TRBJ2-7, with D perhaps matching TRBD1 (5 bases). Germline assignment: CDR1 MNHEY and CDR2 SMNVEV (reference sequence). V was shortened by 7 bases and J by 3 bases, with 19 bases between the two germline ends. This CDR3 has 15 amino acids. CDR3 sequence (DNA): TGTGCCAGCACCTTATCCCTGACAGTCCGCTACGAGCAGTACTTC. Residues: CASTLSLTVRYEQYF.

The chain has TRBV6-5 and TRBJ1-3; D is unclear. Trimming stripped 7 bases from V and 0 bases from J, with 7 bases between. The CDR3 runs 13 residues. The V gene's germline CDR1 is MNHEY and CDR2 SVGAGI. The CDR3 loop reads CASTTSSGNTIYF. CDR3 sequence (DNA): TGTGCCAGCACCACTAGCTCTGGAAACACCATATATTTT.

This clone was picked up one time. V is TRBV14 and J is TRBJ2-2; D is possibly TRBD2 (6 bases). The V end was cut by 0 bases, the J end by 7 bases, with 12 bases between. The CDR3 has 15 residues. The germline V gene has CDR1 SGHDN and CDR2 FVKESK. The CDR3 bases are TGTGCCAGCAGCCAAGATGTGGCGGGACGCGGGGAGCTGTTTTTT. It translates to CASSQDVAGRGELFF.

CDR3 protein: CAWRKPGLAGNEQFF. The CDR3 bases are TGTGCCTGGAGGAAGCCGGGACTAGCGGGAAATGAGCAGTTCTTC. The V gene is TRBV30, the J gene TRBJ2-1; 13 nucleotides line up with TRBD2. CDR1 GTSNPN and CDR2 SVGIG come from the germline V gene (reference sequence). Unmatched junction bases numbered 6, after V lost 3 bases and J lost 7 bases. The CDR3 sequence is 15 residues long.

As for this clone: Additional DNA sequences in this sample encode the identical CDR3. V gene TRBV5-4 combines with J gene TRBJ2-7; 9 bases match TRBD1. The V and J ends lost 4 bases and 5 bases, in that order; junction bases with no gene match: 13. The CDR3 length is 16 residues. CDR1 is SGHNT and CDR2 is YYREEE in the germline V gene (reference sequence). The CDR3 DNA reads TGTGCCAGCAGCGCCGGACAGGGGAGGGGACAAGACGAGCAGTACTTC. Translated, it gives CASSAGQGRGQDEQYF. The full variable domain, with the rest looked up from reference TRBV5-4 and TRBJ2-7, is ETGVTQSPTHLIKTRGQQVTLRCSSQSGHNTVSWYQQALGQGPQFIFQYYREEENGRGNFPPRFSGLQFPNYSSELNVNALELDDSALYLCASSAGQGRGQDEQYFGPGTRLTVT.

This chain connects TRBV19 to TRBJ2-5, with D possibly matching TRBD2 (6 bases). Germline CDR1 and CDR2: LNHDA and SQIVND (reference sequence). V shed 4 bases and J shed 4 bases, with 13 bases lying between them. The CDR3 length is 14 residues. The CDR3 bases are TGTGCCAGTAGTAGGGGAGGAGGGGTAGAGACCCAGTACTTC. The encoded protein is CASSRGGGVETQYF.

The genes are TRBV6-1 and TRBJ2-5; a weak D match, TRBD1 (6 bases). The ends were cut back, 6 bases at V and 3 bases at J, with 11 bases in the middle. Germline lookup yields CDR1 MNHNS and CDR2 SASEGT. This CDR3 is built from 13 residues. The CDR3 sequence: CASRQGFKETQYF. The CDR3 coding sequence is TGTGCCAGCAGACAGGGCTTTAAAGAGACCCAGTACTTC.

As DNA, the CDR3 is TGTGCCAGCAGCTGGACGAGGGGAGGAAACACCATATATTTT. Translation gives CASSWTRGGNTIYF. This chain uses TRBV7-8 with TRBJ1-3; D is possibly TRBD1 (5 bases). The CDR3 totals 14 residues. Germline V gene lookup returns CDR1 SGHVS and CDR2 FQNEAQ. The germline V and J ends were trimmed by 4 bases and 4 bases, with 11 bases remaining between them.

The J gene is TRBJ2-7, the V gene TRBV9; perhaps TRBD1 as D (5 bases). The ends were cut back, 4 bases at V and 6 bases at J, with 14 bases in the middle. This CDR3 has 13 amino acids. Germline-derived CDR1 and CDR2 are SGDLS and YYNGEE. CDR3 sequence (DNA): TGTGCCAGCAGCCAGGCAGGGTTTATCGAGCAGTACGTC. Protein: CASSQAGFIEQYV.

The CDR3 DNA follows: TGCGCCAGCAGCTCCGGGACAGGGGGCTATATTTCCTACGAGCAGTACGTC. This codes for CASSSGTGGYISYEQYV. The V and J genes are TRBV5-1 and TRBJ2-7; 12 positions agree with TRBD1. The trim removed 3 bases at V and 1 base at J, leaving 8 bases unmatched. The CDR3 has 17 residues. Germline CDR1 SGHRS, CDR2 YFSETQ.